A selection of T cell receptor beta chains follows, all from one sample in a study of blood T cells in healthy people across ages. TCRdb analysed the 5' RACE reads with MiXCR anew, one entry per CDR3 protein. The table lists roughly 560,000 distinct CDR3 sequences, 24% of them singletons. These sequences were also reported in another study, on T cells of mothers and their children.

The sequenced material came from blood. Receptor source: a boy aged 5 to 17 in good health. The CDR3 runs from the conserved cysteine through the conserved F or W. D genes are given only for firm matches. Not every row has a clone size; where given, it reads once, few, many or a size class.

>TRBV3-1|NA|NA|TRBJ1-3
CASSQAWGPGNTIYF
TGTGCCAGCAGCCAGGCGTGGGGCCCCGGAAACACCATATATTTT
>TRBV5-1|NA|NA|TRBJ2-1
CASSLAALWRGLPYNEQFF
TGCGCCAGCAGCTTGGCCGCCCTCTGGCGGGGGCTCCCCTACAATGAGCAGTTCTTC
>TRBV2|few|TRBD2|TRBJ2-5
CASEDLGTSSGEAVQETQYF
TGTGCCAGCGAGGACTTGGGGACTAGCAGTGGTGAAGCAGTCCAAGAGACCCAGTACTTC
>TRBV27|few|NA|TRBJ1-3
CASSSQGLRGNTIYF
TGTGCCAGCAGTTCCCAGGGGTTGCGAGGAAACACCATATATTTT
>TRBV5-1|NA|TRBD1|TRBJ2-7
CASSPWTGDAYEQYF
TGCGCCAGCAGCCCGTGGACAGGGGATGCCTACGAGCAGTACTTC
>TRBV2|NA|NA|TRBJ2-5
CASKGGSGAQETQHF
TGTGCCAGCAAAGGGGGGAGCGGGGCACAAGAGACCCAGCACTTC
>TRBV4-3|few|TRBD2|TRBJ2-7
CASSQDLGVAGLYEQYF
TGCGCCAGCAGCCAAGATCTGGGTGTAGCGGGCCTCTACGAGCAGTACTTC
>TRBV24-1|NA|NA|TRBJ2-3
CATSDLQGTDTQYF
TGTGCCACCAGTGACCTACAGGGCACAGATACGCAGTATTTT
>TRBV11-2|NA|TRBD1|TRBJ2-5
CASSLKGRDRQETQYF
TGTGCCAGCAGCTTGAAGGGCCGGGACAGACAAGAGACCCAGTACTTC
>TRBV12-3/TRBV12-4|few|TRBD2|TRBJ2-3
CASTSSGRTDTQYF
TGTGCCAGCACGTCGAGCGGGAGAACAGATACGCAGTATTTT
>TRBV5-4|NA|NA|TRBJ2-5
CASSESGWSQETQYF
TGTGCCAGCAGCGAATCTGGGTGGAGCCAGGAGACCCAGTACTTC
>TRBV6-2/TRBV6-3|few|NA|TRBJ2-1
CASSANLVQSSYNEQFF
TGTGCCAGCAGTGCGAATCTAGTACAGAGCTCCTACAATGAGCAGTTCTTC
>TRBV4-2|few|TRBD2|TRBJ2-3
CASSLKREDFTDTQYF
TGTGCCAGCAGCCTAAAACGGGAGGATTTCACAGATACGCAGTATTTT
>TRBV6-6|NA|NA|TRBJ2-5
CASSPDYQETQYF
TGTGCCAGCAGTCCGGACTACCAAGAGACCCAGTACTTC
>TRBV25-1|few|TRBD1|TRBJ2-6
CASSGPGQEARRVDNVLTF
TGTGCCAGCAGTGGGCCGGGACAGGAGGCCCGACGGGTCGACAACGTCCTGACTTTC
>TRBV29-1|NA|NA|TRBJ2-7
CSVEGRIRDGLGSYEQYF
TGCAGCGTTGAGGGGAGGATACGGGACGGCCTGGGATCCTACGAGCAGTACTTC
>TRBV3-1|NA|TRBD2|TRBJ2-3
CASSQGDSGGPTDTQYF
TGTGCCAGCAGCCAAGGAGATAGCGGGGGCCCCACAGATACGCAGTATTTT
>TRBV10-3|few|NA|TRBJ1-6
CAISESGEGNSPLHF
TGTGCCATCAGTGAGTCTGGAGAGGGCAATTCACCCCTCCACTTT
>TRBV9|few|NA|TRBJ2-5
CASSVVDGGMGETQYF
TGTGCCAGCAGCGTAGTGGATGGGGGTATGGGGGAGACCCAGTACTTC
>TRBV20-1|NA|NA|TRBJ2-1
CSASKTVQDEQFF
TGCAGTGCTAGCAAAACAGTTCAAGATGAGCAGTTCTTC
>TRBV6-5|NA|NA|TRBJ1-1
CASSYSKVSGRDTEAFF
TGTGCCAGCAGTTACTCGAAGGTTTCAGGGAGGGACACTGAAGCTTTCTTT
>TRBV6-5|NA|TRBD1|TRBJ1-2
CASRGTGGDGYTF
TGTGCCAGCAGGGGGACAGGGGGCGATGGCTACACCTTC
>TRBV24-1|few|NA|TRBJ2-2
CATSDPDSTGELFF
TGTGCCACCAGTGACCCGGACAGCACCGGGGAGCTGTTTTTT
>TRBV20-1|few|TRBD2|TRBJ2-5
CSARTSGMGETQYF
TGCAGTGCTCGGACTAGCGGGATGGGGGAGACCCAGTACTTC
>TRBV7-3|few|NA|TRBJ2-3
CASSLTGEGVDTQYF
TGTGCCAGCAGCTTAACCGGGGAAGGGGTCGATACGCAGTATTTT
>TRBV7-9|NA|NA|TRBJ2-4
CASSLRTQVWRQIAKNIQYF
TGTGCCAGCAGCTTAAGGACCCAAGTGTGGCGGCAAATAGCCAAAAACATTCAGTACTTC
>TRBV13|NA|NA|TRBJ2-7
CASSLNGGALHYEQYF
TGTGCCAGCAGTCTCAATGGCGGAGCCCTTCACTACGAGCAGTACTTC
>TRBV28|NA|NA|TRBJ2-3
CASSLFGSEKNTQYF
TGTGCCAGCAGTTTATTTGGGTCAGAGAAAAATACGCAGTATTTT
>TRBV19|few|NA|TRBJ1-3
CASSNPPGTGNTIYF
TGTGCCAGTAGTAACCCTCCGGGGACTGGAAACACCATATATTTT
>TRBV29-1|few|NA|TRBJ2-7
CSAQRDPYEQYF
TGCAGCGCCCAGCGAGATCCCTACGAGCAGTACTTC
>TRBV7-8|NA|NA|TRBJ2-3
CASSLGRDWTTSTDTQYF
TGTGCCAGCAGCTTAGGGAGAGACTGGACTACTAGCACAGATACGCAGTATTTT
>TRBV29-1|many|TRBD2|TRBJ2-5
CSVRTSGRKETQYF
TGCAGCGTTAGGACTAGCGGCAGGAAAGAGACCCAGTACTTC
>TRBV6-6|few|TRBD1|TRBJ2-2
CASSSGQGAAGELFF
TGTGCCAGCAGTTCGGGACAGGGGGCAGCCGGGGAGCTGTTTTTT
>TRBV24-1|few|NA|TRBJ2-2
CATSDPRNTGELFF
TGTGCCACCAGTGACCCGAGAAACACCGGGGAGCTGTTTTTT
>TRBV6-1|few|NA|TRBJ2-5
CASSEIGAEQYF
TGTGCCAGCAGTGAAATTGGGGCAGAGCAGTACTTC
>TRBV7-1|few|NA|TRBJ2-3
CASGSAASLNTQYF
TGTGCCAGCGGCTCAGCGGCATCCCTGAATACGCAGTATTTT
>TRBV4-1|NA|NA|TRBJ1-1
CASSQDRGSMNTEAFF
TGCGCCAGCAGCCAAGATAGGGGCAGCATGAACACTGAAGCTTTCTTT
>TRBV7-2|NA|NA|TRBJ2-5
CASSPGLGGAMETQYF
TGTGCCAGCAGCCCAGGGTTGGGGGGGGCAATGGAGACCCAGTACTTC
>TRBV2|NA|NA|TRBJ1-1
CASSEVRNMNTEAFF
TGTGCCAGCAGTGAAGTCCGAAACATGAACACTGAAGCTTTCTTT
>TRBV12-3/TRBV12-4|few|TRBD1|TRBJ2-7
CASSLRYSPTGGAGYEQYF
TGTGCCAGCAGTTTAAGATACTCTCCAACAGGGGGAGCTGGCTACGAGCAGTACTTC
>TRBV28|few|TRBD2|TRBJ2-5
CAGRGSGDEWETQYF
TGTGCCGGCAGGGGTAGCGGGGATGAGTGGGAGACCCAGTACTTC
>TRBV20-1|few|NA|TRBJ2-5
CSASGGRDQPRETQYF
TGCAGTGCTAGCGGTGGGCGGGACCAACCCCGGGAGACCCAGTACTTC
>TRBV27|few|NA|TRBJ2-7
CASSLKEWGSTEQYF
TGTGCCAGCAGTTTGAAGGAATGGGGCTCTACGGAGCAGTACTTC
>TRBV5-6|few|TRBD2|TRBJ2-7
CASRGAGGSYEQYF
TGTGCCAGCCGCGGAGCGGGGGGGAGTTACGAGCAGTACTTC
>TRBV12-3/TRBV12-4|few|NA|TRBJ1-1
CASSLERVFTEAFF
TGTGCCAGCAGTTTAGAGAGGGTGTTCACTGAAGCTTTCTTT
>TRBV7-2|NA|NA|TRBJ1-1
CASSLVRFSAGNTEAFF
TGTGCCAGCAGCTTAGTAAGGTTTAGTGCAGGCAACACTGAAGCTTTCTTT
>TRBV6-2/TRBV6-3|NA|NA|TRBJ2-5
CASSDVYQAQYF
TGTGCCAGCAGTGATGTTTACCAGGCCCAGTACTTC
>TRBV27|NA|NA|TRBJ2-5
CASSSERRGRETQYF
TGTGCCAGCAGTTCAGAGCGCAGGGGGAGGGAGACCCAGTACTTC
>TRBV7-9|NA|NA|TRBJ2-2
CATRAVEPGSCFF
NA
>TRBV6-2/TRBV6-3|NA|NA|TRBJ2-4
CASSPPGEAKNIQYF
TGTGCCAGCAGCCCCCCAGGGGAAGCCAAAAACATTCAGTACTTC
>TRBV12-3/TRBV12-4|few|NA|TRBJ1-6
CASSQTGSYNSPLHF
TGTGCCAGCAGTCAAACAGGGTCCTATAATTCACCCCTCCACTTT
>TRBV20-1|few|TRBD2|TRBJ2-5
CSARTGGPQETQYF
TGCAGTGCTAGAACGGGAGGGCCCCAGGAGACCCAGTACTTC
>TRBV7-2|NA|NA|TRBJ1-5
CASSLGGASNQPQHF
TGTGCCAGCAGCTTAGGGGGGGCCAGCAATCAGCCCCAGCATTTT